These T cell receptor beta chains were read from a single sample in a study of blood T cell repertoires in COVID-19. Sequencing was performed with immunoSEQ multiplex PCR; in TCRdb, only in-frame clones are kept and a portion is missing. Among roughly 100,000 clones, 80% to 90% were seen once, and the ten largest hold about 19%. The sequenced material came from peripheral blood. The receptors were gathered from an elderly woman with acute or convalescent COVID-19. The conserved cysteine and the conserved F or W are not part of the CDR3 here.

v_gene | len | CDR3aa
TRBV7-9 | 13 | ASSLQGGNNSPLH
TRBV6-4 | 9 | ASSAGMVYT
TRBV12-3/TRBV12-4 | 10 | ASRTGNQPQH
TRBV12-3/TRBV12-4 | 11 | ASTLGDSYGYT
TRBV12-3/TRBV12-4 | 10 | ASSISSYEQY
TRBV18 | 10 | ASSPPEGTQY
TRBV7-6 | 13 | ASSLGQGAGQPQH
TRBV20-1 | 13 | SASLLGQGGYGYT
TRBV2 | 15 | ASRSDRGRLVGYGYT
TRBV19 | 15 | ASSTFSLAGAGETQY
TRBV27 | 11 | ASSLDIEETQY
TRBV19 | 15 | ASSPPGQGARTGELF
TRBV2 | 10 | ATRLTNEKLF
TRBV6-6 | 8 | ASSRAVLF
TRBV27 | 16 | ASSLEGVAGGSGNEQF
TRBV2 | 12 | ASSRTGGRYEQY
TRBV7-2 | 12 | ASSLSYGSAEAF